This T cell receptor beta chain was recovered during a study of T cells in tumors after PD-1 blockade. The wider study: Mean per blood sample: some 100,000 templates (roughly 22,000-257,772), some 40,000 unique clonotypes.

CDR1 is SGDLS and CDR2 is YYNGEE in the germline V gene. The V end was cut by 2 bases, the J end by 0 bases, with 3 bases between. This CDR3 has 14 residues. Measured with immunoSEQ multiplex PCR; TCRdb has only the in-frame clones, and not every one. The table lists about 33,000 clones, around 78% of them singletons. Sequenced material: PBMCs, taken before anti-PD-1 treatment. The V gene is TRBV9, the J gene TRBJ2-6; D remains ambiguous. The receptor was derived from a human donor with basal cell carcinoma. The chain's CDR3 is CASSVPSGANVLTF. The DNA for the CDR3 is TGTGCCAGCAGCGTGCCCTCTGGGGCCAACGTCCTGACTTTC.